This TCR beta chain was recorded in a study of early T cells in non-severe SARS-CoV-2 infection. At least ten counts were recorded for this clonotype. The CDR3 is made up of 17 amino acids. The junction had 10 bases not matched to a gene; V was cut back by 0 bases and J by 10 bases. Germline V gene sequence: CDR1 MNHEY, CDR2 SVGAGI. MiXCR was run by TCRdb on the 5' RACE reads, yielding one entry per CDR3 protein. The sample holds tens of thousands of distinct CDR3 sequences, approximately 6.3% seen once. The sample consisted of whole blood. The TCR was taken from an adult who was a healthcare worker with PCR-confirmed SARS-CoV-2 infection or an uninfected control (not recorded which). V is TRBV6-5 and J is TRBJ2-3; TRBD2 matches at 13 bases. The DNA of the CDR3 is TGTGCCAGCAGTTACTCGGGACTAGCGGGACAGCGAGGGTCGCAGTATTTT. Translated, it gives CASSYSGLAGQRGSQYF.